One and the same sample provided the 18 T cell receptor beta chains below, sequenced in a study of T-cell memory formation after mild COVID-19. TCRdb processed the 5' RACE reads anew with MiXCR; each CDR3 protein has one entry. Seen here are some 180,000 distinct CDR3 sequences, over 10% observed once, and the top ten hold roughly 3.4%. Sequenced: PBMCs or a T cell subset sorted from them (not recorded which). The receptors originated from a man aged 18-30 years who had mild COVID-19 (a few samples of this study predate the infection). Cell type and time point are not known.

The V and J genes are TRBV27 and TRBJ1-5; D not certain. The germline V gene encodes CDR1 MNHEY and CDR2 SMNVEV (reference sequence). The V end was cut by 4 bases, the J end by 4 bases, with 11 bases between. CDR3 length: 14 residues. CDR3 coding DNA: TGTGCCAGCAGTTCCCCAATCAGAAATCAGCCCCAGCATTTT. Protein sequence: CASSSPIRNQPQHF.

The chain employs TRBV10-3 and TRBJ2-3, with TRBD2 as a possible D gene (6 bases). Trimming removed 10 bases at V and 0 bases at J, with 17 bases between. The CDR3 contains 15 residues. Germline loops: CDR1 ENHRY, CDR2 SYGVKD. CDR3 nucleotides: TGTGCCACCCGGGGGATCGGATCTAGCACAGATACGCAGTATTTT. It specifies CATRGIGSSTDTQYF.

This clonotype was seen a handful of times. The chain employs TRBV7-8 and TRBJ2-2; D is ambiguous. Between the trimmed V and J ends, which lost 0 bases and 8 bases, there was a span of 13 bases. This CDR3 region has 15 residues. Per the germline V gene, CDR1 is SGHVS and CDR2 is FQNEAQ. The CDR3 DNA reads TGTGCCAGCAGCTTAGCGAGAGTGGTGGGTGGGGAGCTGTTTTTT. Protein product: CASSLARVVGGELFF.

The chain has TRBV6-2 or TRBV6-3 and TRBJ2-4, with D perhaps matching TRBD1 (5 bases). Deletions cut 5 bases from V and 9 bases from J, with 11 bases between. The germline V gene has CDR1 MNHEY and CDR2 SVGEGT. CDR3 length: 12 amino acids. CDR3 loop: CASSDGQAIQYF. The CDR3 DNA reads TGTGCCAGCAGTGACGGACAAGCCATTCAGTACTTC.

The rearrangement joins TRBV12-3 or TRBV12-4 to TRBJ1-4; D remains ambiguous. The germline V and J ends were trimmed by 6 bases and 0 bases, with 5 bases remaining between them. This CDR3 is built from 13 residues. The CDR3 here is CASRVSTNEKLFF. CDR3 DNA sequence: TGTGCCAGCAGGGTGTCAACTAATGAAAAACTGTTTTTT.

This clonotype was detected ten times or more. This chain links TRBV29-1 with TRBJ2-7; D call uncertain. The ends were cut back, 0 bases at V and 0 bases at J, with 9 bases in the middle. CDR3 length equals 14 residues. Germline V gene data show CDR1 as SQVTM and CDR2 as ANQGSEA. The CDR3 DNA reads TGCAGCGTTGAAGAGGACGGATTCTCCTACGAGCAGTACTTC. This translates into CSVEEDGFSYEQYF.

The chain is built from TRBV21-1 and TRBJ2-7; the table assigns TRBD1, which was not confirmed against the DNA. TRBV21-1 is a pseudogene segment. The CDR3 loop spans 12 amino acids. The chain's CDR3 is CASSKRGAEQYV. The CDR3 nucleotides read TGTGCCAGCAGCAAACGGGGCGCCGAGCAGTACGTC.

This clonotype turned up a few times. The V and J genes are TRBV5-1 and TRBJ1-6; D is undetermined. V was cut by 4 bases and J by 3 bases, with 17 bases left in between. The length of the CDR3 is 17 residues. Germline assignment: CDR1 SGHRS and CDR2 YFSETQ. CDR3 protein: CASSPASGSDYNSPLHF. Here the CDR3 DNA reads TGCGCCAGCAGCCCGGCCTCGGGGAGCGACTATAATTCACCCCTCCACTTT.

This clonotype was counted at least ten times. The CDR3 sequence is CASSQAARASGANVLTF. CDR3 bases: TGCGCCAGCAGCCAAGCCGCCAGGGCGTCTGGGGCCAACGTCCTGACTTTC. The J gene is TRBJ2-6, the V gene TRBV4-3, with D tentatively TRBD1 (5 bases). Trimming removed 1 base at V and 1 base at J, with 11 bases between. Per the germline V gene, CDR1 is LGHNA and CDR2 is YSLEER. The CDR3 covers 17 residues.

J is TRBJ1-1 and V is TRBV10-3, with a weak D call TRBD1 (5 bases). Germline CDR1 is ENHRY and CDR2 is SYGVKD. The CDR3 runs 13 residues. V lost 7 bases, J lost 5 bases, and 14 bases lay in between. The CDR3 DNA is TGTGCCATCAAAGGGGTAGAAGGGACTGAAGCTTTCTTT. Translated: CAIKGVEGTEAFF.

This clonotype was detected only a few times. The V call is TRBV6-6, the J call TRBJ2-7; 7 bases match TRBD1. CDR1 is MNHNY, CDR2 SVGAGI, per germline (reference sequence). This CDR3 has 13 residues. J lost 6 bases, V lost 6 bases, and 8 bases had no gene match. The CDR3 bases are TGTGCCAGCAGACTGACAGGGTTCTCCGAGCAGTACGTC. Protein sequence: CASRLTGFSEQYV.

The chain carries TRBV19 and TRBJ2-7; 10 nucleotides line up with TRBD1. Trimming removed 7 bases from V and 6 bases from J; junction bases left unmatched: 18. The germline V gene encodes CDR1 LNHDA and CDR2 SQIVND (reference sequence). The CDR3 extends over 17 amino acids. CDR3 amino acids: CASIRSAPGQGNREQYV. In nucleotides, the CDR3 is TGTGCCAGTATCCGTTCGGCCCCGGGACAGGGGAATCGCGAGCAGTACGTC.

The chain is built from TRBV2 and TRBJ2-7, with D perhaps matching TRBD1 (6 bases). CDR3 size: 13 residues. V lost 5 bases to trimming and J lost 5 bases, with 13 bases between them. CDR1 and CDR2 from the germline V gene are SNHLY and FYNNEI. Here the CDR3 DNA reads TGTGCCAGCAGTCGACAGGAGTCTCACGAGCAGTACTTC. Its protein is CASSRQESHEQYF. The complete variable domain, with remaining parts taken from reference TRBV2 and TRBJ2-7, reads EPEVTQTPSHQVTQMGQEVILRCVPISNHLYFYWYRQILGQKVEFLVSFYNNEISEKSEIFDDQFSVERPDGSNFTLKIRSTKLEDSAMYFCASSRQESHEQYFGPGTRLTVT.

The J gene is TRBJ1-5, the V gene TRBV6-2 or TRBV6-3; 9 bases are a match to TRBD1. Germline CDR1 and CDR2: MNHEY and SVGEGT. The CDR3 totals 20 residues. The V gene end was trimmed by 2 bases and the J gene end by 2 bases; junction bases not matched to a gene: 16. CDR3 coding DNA: TGTGCCAGCAGTTACGTTTGGGACAGGGACCCTTTCCTTGGCAATCAGCCCCAGCATTTT. This codes for CASSYVWDRDPFLGNQPQHF.

This clonotype was observed a few times. Here the CDR3 DNA reads TGTGCCAGCAGTCCGGGGAACGATAATGAAAAACTGTTTTTT. Its protein product is CASSPGNDNEKLFF. The chain has TRBV7-9 and TRBJ1-4, with D unresolved. This CDR3 is 14 amino acids long. The V gene lost 6 bases and the J gene lost 4 bases, with 12 bases spanning the gap. In germline, CDR1 is SEHNR, CDR2 FQNEAQ (reference sequence).

The chain couples TRBV7-3 to TRBJ2-5; D uncertain. Germline lookup yields CDR1 SGHTA and CDR2 FQGTGA. This CDR3 comprises 13 residues. The V and J ends lost 5 bases and 1 base respectively, with 8 bases between them. As DNA, the CDR3 is TGTGCCAGCAGCCTCTCCCCCCAAGAGACCCAGTACTTC. Its protein is CASSLSPQETQYF.

The rearrangement joins TRBV7-2 to TRBJ1-2, with TRBD1 matching over 10 bases. Germline CDR1 reads SGHTA; CDR2 reads FQGNSA. CDR3 length equals 14 residues. V was pared by 5 bases and J by 6 bases, with 6 bases of the junction left unmatched. For the CDR3, the DNA is TGTGCCAGCAGCCCGCAAGGGACAGGGGATGGCTACACCTTC. Its protein is CASSPQGTGDGYTF.

This clonotype was counted a few times. The genes are TRBV9 and TRBJ2-7; a weak D match, TRBD1 (5 bases). This CDR3 spans 10 amino acids. Looked up from germline, CDR1 is SGDLS and CDR2 is YYNGEE. Trimming left V 6 bases short and J 12 bases short, with 13 bases between. CDR3 sequence: CASTRQGRYV. The CDR3, as DNA: TGTGCCAGCACCCGCCAGGGTAGGTACGTC.